This is a list of T cell receptor beta chains from one sample in a study of cytomegalovirus exposure and HLA in healthy donors. Only in-frame clones appear in the TCRdb table, and some are missing; sequencing was by immunoSEQ multiplex PCR. The sample has a few hundred thousand clones; just under 85% are singletons. The sample taken for sequencing was PBMCs. These receptors came from a woman in her forties in good health and CMV-seropositive. Each CDR3 is given with its conserved first and last residue. For some rows the clone size is stated as once, few or many, or as a class when expanded; others skip it.

J gene: TRBJ2-7
V gene: TRBV7-3
clone size: NA
CDR3 protein: CASSRDSSYEQYF

J gene: TRBJ2-1
V gene: TRBV6-6
clone size: NA
CDR3 protein: CASMAGGRSYNEQFF

J gene: TRBJ2-1
V gene: TRBV19
clone size: NA
CDR3 protein: CASSIAQGWNEQFF

J gene: TRBJ1-1
V gene: TRBV27
clone size: NA
CDR3 protein: CASSRRGEAFF

J gene: TRBJ2-2
V gene: TRBV18
clone size: NA
CDR3 protein: CASSPPSLAGNTGELFF

J gene: TRBJ2-7
V gene: TRBV7-9
clone size: NA
CDR3 protein: CASSQDSYEQYF

J gene: TRBJ1-2
V gene: TRBV28
clone size: NA
CDR3 protein: CATLTGRYGYTF

J gene: TRBJ2-7
V gene: TRBV2
clone size: NA
CDR3 protein: CASMRAINYEQYF

J gene: TRBJ2-3
V gene: TRBV7-2
clone size: NA
CDR3 protein: CASSARLAGTHTDTQYF

J gene: TRBJ2-5
V gene: TRBV11-3
clone size: NA
CDR3 protein: CASSPRRGQETQYF

J gene: TRBJ1-1
V gene: TRBV21-1
clone size: NA
CDR3 protein: CASSKGRTGGEAEAFF

J gene: TRBJ2-7
V gene: TRBV7-8
clone size: NA
CDR3 protein: CASSSGLPSYEQYF

J gene: TRBJ2-1
V gene: TRBV28
clone size: few
CDR3 protein: CASSLHSVSSYNEQFF

J gene: TRBJ1-5
V gene: TRBV7-9
clone size: NA
CDR3 protein: CASGRDSNNQPQHF

J gene: TRBJ1-5
V gene: TRBV5-6
clone size: NA
CDR3 protein: CASSSYQGAGNQPQHF

J gene: TRBJ2-7
V gene: TRBV2
clone size: few
CDR3 protein: CASRQLTGLGVGEQYF

J gene: TRBJ2-7
V gene: TRBV28
clone size: NA
CDR3 protein: CASSSPDKSSYEQYF

J gene: TRBJ2-2
V gene: TRBV27
clone size: once
CDR3 protein: CASRSRQGAAGELFF

J gene: TRBJ1-6
V gene: TRBV30
clone size: NA
CDR3 protein: CAWGLTGGDSPLHF

J gene: TRBJ1-4
V gene: TRBV5-1
clone size: NA
CDR3 protein: CASSGANEKLFF

J gene: TRBJ2-7
V gene: TRBV5-1
clone size: NA
CDR3 protein: CASSLVVTSGGSSYEQYF

J gene: TRBJ2-2
V gene: TRBV30
clone size: NA
CDR3 protein: CAWAIPGLAGGKVGELFF